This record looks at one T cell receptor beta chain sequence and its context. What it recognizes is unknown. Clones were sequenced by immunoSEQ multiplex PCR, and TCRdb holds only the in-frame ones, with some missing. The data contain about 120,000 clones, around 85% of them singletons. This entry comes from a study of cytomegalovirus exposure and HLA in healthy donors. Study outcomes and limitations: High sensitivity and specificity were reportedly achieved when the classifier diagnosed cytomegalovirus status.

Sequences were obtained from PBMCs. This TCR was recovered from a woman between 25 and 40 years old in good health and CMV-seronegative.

The CDR3 region is CASSTGSYEKLFF. The DNA for the CDR3 is TGTGCCAGCTCTACTGGGAGCTACGAAAAACTGTTTTTT. V is TRBV6-1 and J is TRBJ1-4; no clear D. With 8 bases removed from V and 8 bases from J, the gap between germline ends came to 15 bases. This CDR3 comprises 13 residues. Germline lookup yields CDR1 MNHNS and CDR2 SASEGT.